One and the same sample provided the 30 T cell receptor beta chains below, sequenced in a study of blood T cell repertoires in COVID-19. This table comes from immunoSEQ multiplex PCR, and its TCRdb copy is limited to in-frame clones, with some not included. The data hold roughly 50,000 clones, with 89% observed a single time. What was sequenced was peripheral blood. These receptors all stem from a human donor in a cohort sampled during active COVID-19.

V usage is TRBV5-4 and J usage is TRBJ2-5; D remains ambiguous. Trimming took 4 bases from V and 1 from J, leaving 5 bases between them. The germline gives CDR1 SGHNT, CDR2 YYREEE (reference sequence). This CDR3 is 12 amino acids long. CDR3 amino acids: CASSRSQETQYF. The CDR3 DNA is TGTGCCAGCAGCCGCAGCCAAGAGACCCAGTACTTC.

The chain combines TRBV12-2 with TRBJ2-1; no DNA check was done on the table's D call, TRBD2. TRBV12-2 is shown as a pseudogene. The CDR3 runs to 15 residues. The CDR3 here is CASRLVVGLNNEQFF. In DNA form, the CDR3 reads TGTGCAAGTCGCTTAGTTGTGGGACTAAACAATGAGCAGTTCTTC.

The chain is built from TRBV5-1 and TRBJ2-2; 9 nucleotides align to TRBD1. There are 15 residues in the CDR3. Germline V gene data show CDR1 as SGHRS and CDR2 as YFSETQ. V shed 4 bases and J 0 bases; nucleotides not matched to a gene: 1. CDR3 amino acids: CASSDRGSNTGELFF. For the CDR3, the DNA is TGCGCCAGCAGCGACAGGGGGTCGAACACCGGGGAGCTGTTTTTT.

The chain recombines TRBV7-8 with TRBJ1-2, with 8 bases lining up with TRBD1. From germline, CDR1 is SGHVS and CDR2 FQNEAQ. V was pared by 5 bases and J by 8 bases, with 7 bases of the junction left unmatched. The CDR3 runs to 13 residues. The CDR3 DNA sequence: TGTGCCAGCAGCCCGGACAGGGCCCGAGGCTACACCTTC. This codes for CASSPDRARGYTF.

The chain joins TRBV4-3 to TRBJ2-5; 11 nucleotides align to TRBD2. The length of the CDR3 is 17 residues. Per germline, CDR1 LGHNA and CDR2 YSLEER. V gave up 1 base and J gave up 4 bases; unmatched junction bases: 8. The CDR3: CASSQGASSGGLETQYF. In DNA form, the CDR3 reads TGCGCCAGCAGCCAAGGAGCCTCTAGCGGGGGGTTAGAGACCCAGTACTTC.

The chain joins TRBV7-2 to TRBJ2-3, with 10 positions matching TRBD2. In germline, CDR1 is SGHTA, CDR2 FQGNSA. The ends lost 2 bases at V and 1 base at J; junction bases unmatched: 3. The CDR3 is 16 amino acids. In nucleotides, the CDR3 is TGTGCCAGCAGCTTAAGCGGGGGGGCGGGCACAGATACGCAGTATTTT. It yields the protein CASSLSGGAGTDTQYF.

The V and J genes are TRBV10-1 and TRBJ1-5; D remains unclear. CDR3 length: 18 residues. The germline V gene has CDR1 WNHNN and CDR2 SYGVQD (reference sequence). V was pared by 1 base and J by 2 bases, with 18 bases between. The CDR3 DNA reads TGCGCCAGCAGTGAGTTTCGGGGTCCGAAGAGAGGCAATCAGCCCCAGCATTTT. It yields the protein CASSEFRGPKRGNQPQHF.

The J gene is TRBJ1-5, the V gene TRBV6-5; D is unclear. The CDR3 sequence is 13 residues long. In germline, CDR1 is MNHEY, CDR2 SVGAGI. V lost 7 bases and J 5 bases, leaving 12 bases between the germline ends. CDR3 DNA sequence: TGTGCCAGCAAGGTAACAGATGATCAGCCCCAGCATTTT. The encoded protein is CASKVTDDQPQHF.

V usage is TRBV5-6 and J usage is TRBJ2-5, with D possibly matching TRBD2 (7 bases). Germline V lookup: CDR1 SGHDT, CDR2 YYEEEE. The CDR3 has 14 amino acids. V gave up 0 bases and J gave up 5 bases, with 11 bases separating them. Here the CDR3 reads CASSLVGGEETQYF. The DNA for the CDR3 is TGTGCCAGCAGCTTGGTAGGGGGGGAGGAGACCCAGTACTTC. Drawing the rest from reference TRBV5-6 and TRBJ2-5, the complete variable domain is DAGVTQSPTHLIKTRGQQVTLRCSPKSGHDTVSWYQQALGQGPQFIFQYYEEEERQRGNFPDRFSGHQFPNYSSELNVNALLLGDSALYLCASSLVGGEETQYFGPGTRLLVL.

This chain uses TRBV7-9 with TRBJ2-2, with D unclear. CDR1 is SEHNR, CDR2 FQNEAQ, per germline (reference sequence). This CDR3 contains 12 residues. Trimming left V 5 bases short and J 3 bases short, with 4 bases between. CDR3 region: CASSLDTGELFF. The CDR3 DNA is TGTGCCAGCAGCCTCGACACCGGGGAGCTGTTTTTT.

The genes are TRBV7-9 and TRBJ2-3; 8 positions match TRBD2. J gave up 5 bases and V 5 bases, and 6 bases lay outside the gene matches. This CDR3 has 14 amino acids. CDR1 is SEHNR, CDR2 FQNEAQ, per germline (reference sequence). CDR3 DNA sequence: TGTGCCAGCAGCGCCGGGGGGGCGGGAGATACGCAGTATTTT. Its protein is CASSAGGAGDTQYF.

The chain employs TRBV3-1 (or the pseudogene TRBV3-2) and TRBJ2-2, with 11 positions matching TRBD1. This CDR3 is 16 amino acids long. The V segment lost 3 bases and the J segment 7 bases; nucleotides outside the gene matches: 7. CDR1 is LGHDT and CDR2 is YNNKEL in the germline V gene (reference sequence). The CDR3 loop reads CASSHSDRGQLGELFF. CDR3 in DNA: TGTGCCAGCAGCCATTCGGACAGGGGGCAACTCGGGGAGCTGTTTTTT.

J is TRBJ2-3 and V is TRBV5-4; 8 bases fit TRBD2. J was trimmed by 9 bases and V by 6 bases; bases with no gene match: 15. The germline V gene encodes CDR1 SGHNT and CDR2 YYREEE (reference sequence). This CDR3 region has 15 residues. In nucleotides, the CDR3 is TGTGCCAGCACCGCCGCGGGAACCGGGGGGGCAACGCAGTATTTT. Its protein product is CASTAAGTGGATQYF.

The rearrangement uses TRBV6-5 and TRBJ1-2; D not certain. Germline V gene sequence: CDR1 MNHEY, CDR2 SVGAGI. V was trimmed by 7 bases and J by 7 bases, leaving 16 bases between them. This CDR3 spans 13 amino acids. CDR3 DNA: TGTGCCAGCAACCCCAACGGGGTGGGTGGCTACACCTTC. This translates into CASNPNGVGGYTF.

This rearrangement joins TRBV7-2 to TRBJ2-7; maybe TRBD2 (7 bases). Deletions cut 5 bases from V and 3 bases from J, with 17 bases between. The germline V gene encodes CDR1 SGHTA and CDR2 FQGNSA. The CDR3 is 15 amino acids. The CDR3 loop reads CASSLRGGQGYEQYF. The CDR3 DNA sequence: TGTGCCAGCAGCCTTAGGGGGGGCCAGGGCTACGAGCAGTACTTC. The full variable domain, in which reference TRBV7-2 and TRBJ2-7 provide the parts outside the CDR3, is GAGVSQSPSNKVTEKGKDVELRCDPISGHTALYWYRQSLGQGLEFLIYFQGNSAPDKSGLPSDRFSAERTGGSVSTLTIQRTQQEDSAVYLCASSLRGGQGYEQYFGPGTRLTVT.

This chain connects TRBV2 to TRBJ2-7; D might be TRBD1 (6 bases). CDR3 length: 13 residues. The germline V gene encodes CDR1 SNHLY and CDR2 FYNNEI. Deletions cut 5 bases from V and 5 bases from J, with 13 bases between. The CDR3: CASSFLGGNEQYF. CDR3 nucleotide sequence: TGTGCCAGCAGTTTCCTAGGGGGAAACGAGCAGTACTTC.

V usage is TRBV10-3 and J usage is TRBJ2-3; 9 positions agree with TRBD1. Losses at the gene ends were 6 bases for V and 3 bases for J; bases not matched to a gene: 10. Germline assignment: CDR1 ENHRY and CDR2 SYGVKD. This CDR3 contains 16 residues. CDR3 DNA sequence: TGTGCCATCAGCAACGTCCACAGGGGGCCGACAGATACGCAGTATTTT. Residues: CAISNVHRGPTDTQYF.

This sequence joins TRBV5-1 and TRBJ2-2; the match to TRBD1 covers 9 bases. Germline CDR1 reads SGHRS; CDR2 reads YFSETQ. The CDR3 runs to 16 residues. V trimming: 0 bases; J trimming: 1 base; junction bases outside the gene matches: 1. This CDR3 is CASSLGQGENTGELFF. The CDR3 DNA follows: TGCGCCAGCAGCTTGGGACAGGGGGAGAACACCGGGGAGCTGTTTTTT.

V gene TRBV27 combines with J gene TRBJ2-5, with TRBD1 as a possible D gene (7 bases). With 3 bases removed from V and 5 bases from J, the gap between germline ends came to 16 bases. This CDR3 comprises 15 residues. Germline V CDR1 and CDR2: MNHEY, SMNVEV (reference sequence). The CDR3 reads CASSFYRGGGETQYF. CDR3 coding DNA: TGTGCCAGCAGTTTCTACAGGGGAGGTGGGGAGACCCAGTACTTC.

Concerning this clone: A read error may produce the germline difference seen at one junction end. The chain has TRBV9 and TRBJ2-1; 12 bases line up with TRBD2. CDR3 size: 16 residues. Per germline, CDR1 SGDLS and CDR2 YYNGEE. The CDR3: CASSTDSAASGGAWIF. As DNA, the CDR3 is TGTGCCAGCAGCACCGACTCGGCCGCTAGCGGGGGGGCGTGGATCTTC.

A single count supports this clone. The chain recombines TRBV7-9 with TRBJ1-6, with D unresolved. The CDR3 loop spans 14 amino acids. The V end lost 5 bases, the J end lost 5 bases, and 10 bases lay between the germline ends. Germline V gene lookup returns CDR1 SEHNR and CDR2 FQNEAQ (reference sequence). The DNA for the CDR3 is TGTGCCAGCAGCCCCGAGGCTAATAATTCACCCCTCCACTTT. This codes for CASSPEANNSPLHF.

The chain couples TRBV7-8 to TRBJ2-7; TRBD1 agrees at 7 bases. Losses at the gene ends were 8 bases for V and 2 bases for J; bases not matched to a gene: 6. The germline gives CDR1 SGHVS, CDR2 FQNEAQ. There are 13 residues in the CDR3. CDR3 sequence reads: CASASGQTYEQYF. CDR3 in DNA: TGTGCCAGCGCCTCGGGACAGACCTACGAGCAGTACTTC.

Turning to this clone: At one of its ends the junction is not consistent with the germline gene, which may arise from a read error. The same CDR3 arises from other DNA sequences in this sample as well. The chain recombines TRBV4-3 with TRBJ1-5; the match to TRBD1 covers 7 bases. Germline loops: CDR1 LGHNA, CDR2 YSLEER. The CDR3 is 21 amino acids. For the CDR3, the DNA is TGCGCCAGCAGCCAAGCGTTCCATAAGACAGGGTGGAGCCCAAGCAACCAGCCCCAGCATTTT. It encodes CASSQAFHKTGWSPSNQPQHF.

The V call is TRBV3-1 (or the pseudogene TRBV3-2), the J call TRBJ1-2; no reliable D call. Between the trimmed V and J ends, which lost 5 bases and 2 bases, there was a span of 9 bases. The germline V gene has CDR1 LGHDT and CDR2 YNNKEL (reference sequence). CDR3 length equals 13 residues. CDR3 nucleotide sequence: TGTGCCAGCAGCGAAACACAAAACTATGGCTACACCTTC. Protein product: CASSETQNYGYTF.

The chain couples TRBV6-2 or TRBV6-3 to TRBJ1-6; D is ambiguous. V was shortened by 3 bases and J by 9 bases, with 15 bases between the two germline ends. Per germline, CDR1 MNHEY and CDR2 SVGEGT. The CDR3 extends over 15 amino acids. The CDR3 coding sequence is TGTGCCAGCAGTTATTGGAGGGATCGGGTTTCACCCCTCCACTTT. Translated: CASSYWRDRVSPLHF.

J is TRBJ2-2 and V is TRBV30; D possibly corresponds to TRBD2 (6 bases). The CDR3 runs to 16 residues. Germline lookup yields CDR1 GTSNPN and CDR2 SVGIG (reference sequence). Trimming shortened V by 0 bases and J by 5 bases, and 16 bases separated the two germline ends. CDR3 DNA sequence: TGTGCCTGGAGTGTGGAGGGGATAATCCCAACCGGGGAGCTGTTTTTT. Translated, it gives CAWSVEGIIPTGELFF.

This clone was observed a single time. CDR3 residues: CASTLTGGSIQYF. The CDR3 nucleotides read TGTGCCAGCACCCTGACAGGGGGGAGCATTCAGTACTTC. This chain links TRBV12-3 or TRBV12-4 with TRBJ2-4, with TRBD1 identical over 9 bases. Germline trimming cut 7 bases from V and 9 bases from J; bases unmatched to any gene: 7. The CDR3 covers 13 residues.

The rearrangement links TRBV15 to TRBJ1-2; D uncertain. The CDR3 length is 13 residues. Per the germline V gene, CDR1 is LNHNV and CDR2 is YYDKDF (reference sequence). V lost 0 bases, J lost 2 bases, and 4 bases lay in between. The CDR3 bases are TGTGCCACCAGCAGAGATATCAACTATGGCTACACCTTC. Translated, it gives CATSRDINYGYTF.

The chain employs TRBV9 and TRBJ2-5; D possibly corresponds to TRBD1 (5 bases). Deletions cut 6 bases from V and 1 base from J, with 16 bases between. The germline V gene has CDR1 SGDLS and CDR2 YYNGEE. This CDR3 is 15 amino acids long. CDR3 DNA sequence: TGTGCCAGCAACCTCCAGGGCCTCCCCCAAGAGACCCAGTACTTC. The encoded protein is CASNLQGLPQETQYF.

The chain has TRBV5-6 and TRBJ1-2, with D perhaps matching TRBD1 (6 bases). This CDR3 is built from 13 residues. Trimming left V 6 bases short and J 7 bases short, with 16 bases between. The germline gives CDR1 SGHDT, CDR2 YYEEEE. This CDR3 is CASTQGKGRGYTF. In DNA form, the CDR3 reads TGTGCCAGCACACAGGGTAAGGGACGTGGCTACACCTTC.